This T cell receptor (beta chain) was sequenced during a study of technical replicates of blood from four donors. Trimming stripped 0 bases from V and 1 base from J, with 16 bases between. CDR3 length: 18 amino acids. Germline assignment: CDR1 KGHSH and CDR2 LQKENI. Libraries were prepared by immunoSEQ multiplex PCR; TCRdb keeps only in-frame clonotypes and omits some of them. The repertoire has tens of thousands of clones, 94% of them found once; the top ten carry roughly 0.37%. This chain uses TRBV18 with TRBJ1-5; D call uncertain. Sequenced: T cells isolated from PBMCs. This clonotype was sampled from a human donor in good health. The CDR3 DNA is TGTGCCAGCTCACCACCGGAGGGTTCTAGGGCGAGCAATCAGCCCCAGCATTTT. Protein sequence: CASSPPEGSRASNQPQHF.